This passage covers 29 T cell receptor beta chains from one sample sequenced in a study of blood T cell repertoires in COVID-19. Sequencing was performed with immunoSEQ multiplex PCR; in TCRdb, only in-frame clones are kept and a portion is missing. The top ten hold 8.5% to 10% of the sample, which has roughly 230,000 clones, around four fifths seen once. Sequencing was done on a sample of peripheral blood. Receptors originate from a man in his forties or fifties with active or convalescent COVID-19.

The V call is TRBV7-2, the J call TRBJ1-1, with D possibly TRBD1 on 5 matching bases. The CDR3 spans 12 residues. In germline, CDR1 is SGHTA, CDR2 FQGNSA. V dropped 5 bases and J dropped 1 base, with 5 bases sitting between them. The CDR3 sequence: CASSQGNTEAFF. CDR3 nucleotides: TGTGCCAGCAGCCAGGGGAACACTGAAGCTTTCTTT.

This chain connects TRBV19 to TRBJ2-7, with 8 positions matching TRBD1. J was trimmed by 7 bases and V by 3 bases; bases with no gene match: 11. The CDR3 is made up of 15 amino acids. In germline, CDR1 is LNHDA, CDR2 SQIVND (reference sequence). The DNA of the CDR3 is TGTGCCAGTAGTATCCTACAGGACAGGGCGGTTGAGCAGTACTTC. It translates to CASSILQDRAVEQYF.

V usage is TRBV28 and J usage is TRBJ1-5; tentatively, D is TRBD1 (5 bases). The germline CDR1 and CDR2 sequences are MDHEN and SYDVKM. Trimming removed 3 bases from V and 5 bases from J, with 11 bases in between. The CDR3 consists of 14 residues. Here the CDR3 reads CASSLGGTYQPQHF. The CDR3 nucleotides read TGTGCCAGCAGTTTGGGGGGGACTTATCAGCCCCAGCATTTT. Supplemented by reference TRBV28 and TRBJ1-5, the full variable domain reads DVKVTQSSRYLVKRTGEKVFLECVQDMDHENMFWYRQDPGLGLRLIYFSYDVKMKEKGDIPEGYSVSREKKERFSLILESASTNQTSMYLCASSLGGTYQPQHFGDGTRLSIL.

CDR3 amino acids: CAIRDGTAFSGNTIYF. CDR3 DNA: TGTGCCATCAGAGACGGGACAGCGTTTTCTGGAAACACCATATATTTT. This sequence joins TRBV10-3 and TRBJ1-3; 7 nucleotides line up with TRBD1. V lost 6 bases, J lost 1 base, and 9 bases stayed unmatched. Germline V gene sequence: CDR1 ENHRY, CDR2 SYGVKD. The CDR3 is made up of 16 amino acids.

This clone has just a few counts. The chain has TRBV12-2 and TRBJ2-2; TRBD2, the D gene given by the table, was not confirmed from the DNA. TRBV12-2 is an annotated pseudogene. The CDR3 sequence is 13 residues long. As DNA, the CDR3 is TGTGCAAGTGTGACTAGCGGAACCGGGGAGCTGTTTTTT. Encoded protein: CASVTSGTGELFF.

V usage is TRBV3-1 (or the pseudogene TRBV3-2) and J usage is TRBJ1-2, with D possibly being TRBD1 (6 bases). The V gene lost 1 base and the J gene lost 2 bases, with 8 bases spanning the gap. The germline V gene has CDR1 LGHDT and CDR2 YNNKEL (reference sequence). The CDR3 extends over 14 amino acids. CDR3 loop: CASSQGGQNYGYTF. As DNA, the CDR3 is TGTGCCAGCAGCCAAGGTGGACAGAACTATGGCTACACCTTC.

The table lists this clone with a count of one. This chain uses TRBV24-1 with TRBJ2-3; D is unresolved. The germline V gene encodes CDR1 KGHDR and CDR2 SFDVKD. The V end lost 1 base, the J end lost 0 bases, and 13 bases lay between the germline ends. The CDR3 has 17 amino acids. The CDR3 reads CATSDFSGAPSTDTQYF. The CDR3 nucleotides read TGTGCCACCAGTGATTTTTCGGGTGCTCCTAGCACAGATACGCAGTATTTT.

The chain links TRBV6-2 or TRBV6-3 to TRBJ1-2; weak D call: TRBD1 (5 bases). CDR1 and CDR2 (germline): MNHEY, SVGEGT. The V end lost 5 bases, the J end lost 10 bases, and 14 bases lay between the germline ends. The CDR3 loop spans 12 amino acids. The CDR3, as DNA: TGTGCCAGCAGTCGGACAACCGCCCTCTACACCTTC. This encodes CASSRTTALYTF.

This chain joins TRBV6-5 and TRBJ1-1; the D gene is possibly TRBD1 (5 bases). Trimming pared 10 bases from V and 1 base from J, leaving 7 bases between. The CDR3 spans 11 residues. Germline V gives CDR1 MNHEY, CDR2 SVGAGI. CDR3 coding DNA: TGTGCCATTCAGGGGAACACTGAAGCTTTCTTT. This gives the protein CAIQGNTEAFF.

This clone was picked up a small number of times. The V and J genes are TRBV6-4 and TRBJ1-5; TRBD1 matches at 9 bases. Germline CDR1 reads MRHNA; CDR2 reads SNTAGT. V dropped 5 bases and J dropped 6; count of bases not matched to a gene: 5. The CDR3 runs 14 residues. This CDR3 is CASSPDRGSQPQHF. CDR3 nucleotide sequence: TGTGCCAGCAGTCCTGACAGGGGGAGTCAGCCCCAGCATTTT.

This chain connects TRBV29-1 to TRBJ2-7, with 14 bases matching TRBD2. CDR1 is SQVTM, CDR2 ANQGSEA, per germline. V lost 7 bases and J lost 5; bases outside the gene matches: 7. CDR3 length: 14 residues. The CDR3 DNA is TGCAGCGCCGAAGGGACTAGCGGGAGAAACGAGCAGTACTTC. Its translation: CSAEGTSGRNEQYF.

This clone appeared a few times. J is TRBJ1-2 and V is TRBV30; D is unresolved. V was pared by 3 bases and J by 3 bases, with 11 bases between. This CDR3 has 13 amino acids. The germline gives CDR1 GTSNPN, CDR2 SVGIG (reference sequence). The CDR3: CAWSGRRDYGYTF. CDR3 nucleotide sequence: TGTGCCTGGAGCGGCCGGAGAGACTATGGCTACACCTTC.

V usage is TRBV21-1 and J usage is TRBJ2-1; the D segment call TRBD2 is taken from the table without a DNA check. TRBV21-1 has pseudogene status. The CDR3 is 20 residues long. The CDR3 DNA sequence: TGTGCCAGCAGCAAAGAAATCCGAGGACCACTTGCGGAGGAAGACAATGAGCAGTTCTTC. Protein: CASSKEIRGPLAEEDNEQFF.

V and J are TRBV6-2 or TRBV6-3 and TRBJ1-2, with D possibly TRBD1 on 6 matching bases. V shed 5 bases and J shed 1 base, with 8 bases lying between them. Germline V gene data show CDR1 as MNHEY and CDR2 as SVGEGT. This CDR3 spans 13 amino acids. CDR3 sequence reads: CASSGQINYGYTF. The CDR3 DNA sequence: TGTGCCAGCAGTGGACAGATTAACTATGGCTACACCTTC.

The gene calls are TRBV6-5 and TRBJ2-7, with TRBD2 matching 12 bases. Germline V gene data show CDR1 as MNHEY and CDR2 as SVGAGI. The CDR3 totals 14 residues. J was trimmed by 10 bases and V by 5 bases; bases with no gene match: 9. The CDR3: CASSMLAGGRPQYF. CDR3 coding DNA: TGTGCCAGCAGTATGCTAGCGGGAGGGCGACCCCAGTACTTC.

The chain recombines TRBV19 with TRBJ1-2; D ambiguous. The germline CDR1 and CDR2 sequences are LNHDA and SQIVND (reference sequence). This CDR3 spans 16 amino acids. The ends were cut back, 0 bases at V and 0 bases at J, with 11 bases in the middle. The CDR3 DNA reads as TGTGCCAGTAGTATAGATGACACGACCACTAACTATGGCTACACCTTC. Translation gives CASSIDDTTTNYGYTF.

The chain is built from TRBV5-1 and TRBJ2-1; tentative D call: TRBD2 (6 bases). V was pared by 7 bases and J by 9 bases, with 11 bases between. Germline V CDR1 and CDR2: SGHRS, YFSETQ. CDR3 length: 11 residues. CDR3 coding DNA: TGCGCCAGCCAGACTAGTGTTGAGCAGTTCTTC. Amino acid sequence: CASQTSVEQFF.

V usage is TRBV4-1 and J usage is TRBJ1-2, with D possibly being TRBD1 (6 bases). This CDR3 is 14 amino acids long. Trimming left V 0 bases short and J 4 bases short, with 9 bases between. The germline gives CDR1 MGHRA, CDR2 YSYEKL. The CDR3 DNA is TGCGCCAGCAGCCAAGAGAGGACAGTCTATGGCTACACCTTC. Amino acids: CASSQERTVYGYTF.

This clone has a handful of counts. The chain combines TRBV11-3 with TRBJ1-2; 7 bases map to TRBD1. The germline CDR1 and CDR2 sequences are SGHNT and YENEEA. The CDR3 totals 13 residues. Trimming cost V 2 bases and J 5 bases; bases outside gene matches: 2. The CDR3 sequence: CASSLRQGYGYTF. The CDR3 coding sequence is TGTGCCAGCAGCTTAAGACAGGGTTATGGCTACACCTTC.

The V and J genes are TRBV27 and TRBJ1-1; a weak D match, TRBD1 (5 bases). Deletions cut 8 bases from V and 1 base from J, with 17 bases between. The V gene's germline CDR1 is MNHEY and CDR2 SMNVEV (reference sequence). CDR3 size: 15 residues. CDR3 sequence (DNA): TGTGCCAGCCATACGGGACTCCCCGGGAACACTGAAGCTTTCTTT. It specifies CASHTGLPGNTEAFF.

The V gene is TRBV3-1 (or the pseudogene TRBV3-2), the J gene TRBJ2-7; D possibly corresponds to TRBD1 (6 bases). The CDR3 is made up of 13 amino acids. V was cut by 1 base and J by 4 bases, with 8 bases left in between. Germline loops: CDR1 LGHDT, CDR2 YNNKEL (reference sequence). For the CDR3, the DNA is TGTGCCAGCAGCCAAGGACAGGTGTACGAGCAGTACTTC. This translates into CASSQGQVYEQYF.

The CDR3 here is CASLLQGTGSSGNTIYF. The DNA for the CDR3 is TGTGCCAGCCTACTACAGGGAACAGGGAGCTCTGGAAACACCATATATTTT. The chain recombines TRBV9 with TRBJ1-3, with D possibly matching TRBD1 (6 bases). This CDR3 has 17 residues. Germline V gene sequence: CDR1 SGDLS, CDR2 YYNGEE. The V and J ends lost 7 bases and 0 bases respectively, with 20 bases between them.

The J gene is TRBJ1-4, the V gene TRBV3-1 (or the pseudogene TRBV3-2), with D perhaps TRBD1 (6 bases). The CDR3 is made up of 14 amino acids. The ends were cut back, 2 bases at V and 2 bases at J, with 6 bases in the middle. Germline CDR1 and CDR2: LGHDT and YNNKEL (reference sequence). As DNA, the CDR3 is TGTGCCAGCAGCCAACAGGGGACTAATGAAAAACTGTTTTTT. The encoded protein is CASSQQGTNEKLFF.

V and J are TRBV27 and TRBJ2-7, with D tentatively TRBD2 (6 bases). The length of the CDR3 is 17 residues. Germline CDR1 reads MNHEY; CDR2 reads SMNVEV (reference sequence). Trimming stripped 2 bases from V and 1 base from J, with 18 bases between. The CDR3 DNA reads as TGTGCCAGCAGTTTAGCGTCGGCGGGGCAACCTTCCTACGAGCAGTACTTC. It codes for CASSLASAGQPSYEQYF.

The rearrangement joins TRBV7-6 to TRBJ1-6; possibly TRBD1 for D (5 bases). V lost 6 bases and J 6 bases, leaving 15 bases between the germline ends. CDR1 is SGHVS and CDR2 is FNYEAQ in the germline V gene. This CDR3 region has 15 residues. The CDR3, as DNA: TGTGCCAGCAGTCCGTTAGACAGCCTTAATTCACCCCTCCACTTT. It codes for CASSPLDSLNSPLHF.

The chain's CDR3 is CASSLQGGANNEQFF. DNA of the CDR3: TGTGCCAGCAGCCTACAGGGGGGCGCGAACAATGAGCAGTTCTTC. The chain couples TRBV4-2 to TRBJ2-1, with 8 bases lining up with TRBD1. With V trimmed by 4 bases and J by 5 bases, 7 bases remained unmatched. The CDR3 has 15 residues. CDR1 and CDR2 (germline): LGHNA, YNFKEQ.

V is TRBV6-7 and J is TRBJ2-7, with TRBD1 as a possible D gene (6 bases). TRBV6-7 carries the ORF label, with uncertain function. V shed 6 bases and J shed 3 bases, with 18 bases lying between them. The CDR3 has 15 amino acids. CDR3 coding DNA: TGTGCCAGCAGACACGCTCCGGGACAAAGCTACGAGCAGTACTTC. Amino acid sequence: CASRHAPGQSYEQYF.

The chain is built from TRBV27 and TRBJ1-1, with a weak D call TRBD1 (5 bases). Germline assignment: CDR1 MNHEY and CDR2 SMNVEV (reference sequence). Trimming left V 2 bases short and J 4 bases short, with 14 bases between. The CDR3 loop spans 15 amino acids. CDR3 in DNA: TGTGCCAGCAGTTTAAACGGGGACGGGGGCACTGAAGCTTTCTTT. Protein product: CASSLNGDGGTEAFF.

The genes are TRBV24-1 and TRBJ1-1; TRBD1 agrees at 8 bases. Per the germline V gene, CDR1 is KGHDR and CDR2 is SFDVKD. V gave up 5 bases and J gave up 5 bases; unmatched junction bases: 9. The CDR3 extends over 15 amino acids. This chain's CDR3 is CATSGLGQGRTEAFF. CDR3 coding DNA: TGTGCCACCAGTGGTCTCGGACAGGGAAGGACTGAAGCTTTCTTT.